This TCR beta chain is drawn from a study of PD-1 blockade in classical Hodgkin lymphoma. The study's findings and limits: Complete responders' diversity at baseline resembled that of newly diagnosed patients. A significant rise in TCR diversity was seen by C4D1 for CD4+ cells but not for CD8+ cells.

Using immunoSEQ multiplex PCR, the repertoire was profiled, and TCRdb retains in-frame clones only, with some absent. Of 70,000 or so clones listed, about 92% were seen once; the top ten hold approximately 8.1%. Details on this clone: Its antigen is still unknown.

Each patient's relapse followed autologous stem cell transplantation, and brentuximab vedotin exposure varied. This material consisted of peripheral blood mononuclear cells (PBMCs), taken at baseline. The receptor was isolated from a human donor with classical Hodgkin lymphoma.

The CDR3 spells CASSLEGDTAYEQYF. CDR3 nucleotides: TGTGCCAGCAGCTTAGAGGGGGACACAGCCTACGAGCAGTACTTC. This chain connects TRBV13 to TRBJ2-7; tentatively, D is TRBD1 (6 bases). Trimming removed 1 base at V and 2 bases at J, with 12 bases between. Per germline, CDR1 PRHDT and CDR2 FYEKMQ (reference sequence). This CDR3 comprises 15 residues.